These T cell receptor beta chains were read from a single sample in a study of blood T cell repertoires in COVID-19. Clones were read by immunoSEQ multiplex PCR, and TCRdb kept only the in-frame ones, dropping some. The sample lists about 210,000 clones, approximately 81% seen once, with more than 8.5% in the top ten. Input material: PBMCs or T cells enriched from blood (not recorded which). The receptors were gathered from a woman aged 50 to 65 with acute COVID-19. Both conserved end residues are part of each CDR3. The size of a clone is reported for some rows only, either as once, few or many, or as a class for expanded clones.

j_call v_call clone_size cdr3_aa
TRBJ1-2 TRBV29-1 - CSVGGALDRGSNYGYTF
TRBJ1-3 TRBV28 - CASTFPGTATGNTIYF
TRBJ2-5 TRBV2 few CASSPGSQYF
TRBJ1-1 TRBV9 - CASSVTTATEAFF
TRBJ1-5 TRBV7-2 - CASSEGGTGTTQPQHF
TRBJ2-1 TRBV6-4 once CASSPEGGQRNEQFF
TRBJ2-3 TRBV5-1 - CASSRTGGSTDTQYF
TRBJ1-4 TRBV5-1 - CASSLGSGVYEKLFF
TRBJ1-6 TRBV18 - CASSTGGGGRKDSPLHF
TRBJ2-7 TRBV12-3/TRBV12-4 once CASSLGTGEKQYF
TRBJ2-7 TRBV7-9 once CASSPIGDEQYF
TRBJ2-1 TRBV28 few CASSSFSYNEQFF
TRBJ2-7 TRBV6-5 - CASRDWTGYEQYF
TRBJ2-7 TRBV18 - CASSPQRTGDHEQYF
TRBJ2-3 TRBV5-6 - CASSLWGGRIFTDTQYF
TRBJ1-5 TRBV6-5 - CASRRQVSNQPQHF
TRBJ1-2 TRBV6-5 - CASSLNLNYGYTF
TRBJ2-6 TRBV3-1/TRBV3-2 - CASSPGVGYTGANVLTF
TRBJ1-6 TRBV7-9 - CASSPDRVGNSPLHF
TRBJ1-1 TRBV18 once CASSPTKVRGNTEAFF
TRBJ1-5 TRBV5-1 - CASSIGTGNQPQHF
TRBJ2-5 TRBV19 - CASSGPRDSFQETQYF
TRBJ1-4 TRBV12-5 - CASGTAQGGEKLFF
TRBJ2-5 TRBV7-2 - CASSLTRVPETQYF
TRBJ2-5 TRBV3-1/TRBV3-2 - CASSRTLGQETQYF
TRBJ2-5 TRBV27 - CASSGSAETQYF
TRBJ1-5 TRBV10-3 few CAISVQGNQPQHF
TRBJ2-3 TRBV5-8 - CASTQPGGVGLTDTQYF
TRBJ1-4 TRBV18 - CASSLVRSNEKLFF
TRBJ2-7 TRBV11-3 - CASSFQGQGSGEQYF
TRBJ2-7 TRBV27 few CASSNRDRGYEQYF
TRBJ2-7 TRBV7-2 few CASSSDRGYEQYF
TRBJ2-1 TRBV19 - CASSIPLGASSNEQFF
TRBJ2-1 TRBV19 - CASSFTGQGGNEQFF
TRBJ1-5 TRBV7-2 once CASSPFYSNQPQHF
TRBJ1-1 TRBV27 - CASSLSGTANTEAFF